This record concerns one T cell receptor (beta chain) sequence. Its antigen is still unknown. Trimming cost V 0 bases and J 4 bases, with 12 bases left between them. The CDR3 consists of 16 residues. Germline CDR1 is LGHNA and CDR2 is YSLEER. The sample originates from a study of siplizumab effects on memory and regulatory T cells. The study, taken as a whole, reports: Naive T cells seemed more diverse than memory cells; they also seemed major alloresponse contributors. Roughly 80-97% of proliferating clones (CD4+ or CD8+) could not be assigned a naive or memory phenotype.

The protocol was immunoSEQ multiplex PCR, while the TCRdb copy is restricted to in-frame clones and leaves out a portion. The table lists 85,000 to 90,000 clones, 75% to 90% of them singletons, with approximately 15% in the top ten. V is TRBV4-3 and J is TRBJ2-2; possibly TRBD1 for D (5 bases). The sample consisted of CD4+ T cells sorted from blood. The receptor's source is a human donor in good health. The CDR3 nucleotides read TGCGCCAGCAGCCAAGATGCCCAGGGAATCACCGGGGAGCTGTTTTTT. It is translated as CASSQDAQGITGELFF.